The 14 T cell receptor beta chains in this list originate from one sample, sequenced in a study of cytomegalovirus exposure and HLA in healthy donors. 60 Vbeta and 13 Jbeta primers were used in PCR. Profiling relied on immunoSEQ multiplex PCR, and the TCRdb table lists in-frame clones only, not all of them. Of 150,000 to 200,000 clones listed, less than 80% are singletons. Specimen: PBMCs. These receptors originate from a woman aged 30 to 39 in good health and CMV-seropositive.

The chain employs TRBV11-3 and TRBJ2-5; 9 nucleotides match TRBD2. The J segment lost 4 bases and the V segment lost 4 bases, leaving 7 bases of the junction unmatched. The CDR3 totals 15 residues. CDR1 SGHNT and CDR2 YENEEA come from the germline V gene. CDR3 amino acids: CASSSAGGNGETQYF. CDR3 DNA: TGTGCCAGCAGCTCAGCGGGGGGTAATGGAGAGACCCAGTACTTC.

Regarding this clone: One junction end disagrees with the germline gene, perhaps due to a read error. The chain employs TRBV27 and TRBJ2-3, with D uncertain. Germline V gene data show CDR1 as MNHEY and CDR2 as SMNVEV (reference sequence). This CDR3 has 13 amino acids. CDR3 bases: TGTGCCAGCAGTTTTTTGAGCATAGATACGCAGTATTTT. Its protein product is CASSFLSIDTQYF.

The genes are TRBV19 and TRBJ2-2; 7 positions agree with TRBD1. Germline V CDR1 and CDR2: LNHDA, SQIVND (reference sequence). The CDR3 runs 16 residues. Trimming took 6 bases from V and 4 from J; bases not matched to a gene: 11. The CDR3: CASSTTRTGGTGELFF. The CDR3 bases are TGTGCCAGTAGCACGACCCGGACAGGCGGCACCGGGGAGCTGTTTTTT.

This clone was picked up a small number of times. Other nucleotide sequences from this sample produce the same CDR3. The genes are TRBV2 and TRBJ2-5; possibly TRBD1 for D (7 bases). The germline CDR1 and CDR2 sequences are SNHLY and FYNNEI. This CDR3 region has 15 residues. V was cut by 3 bases and J by 2 bases, with 13 bases left in between. The DNA of the CDR3 is TGTGCCAGCAGTGAGCGGGGACAGCCTCAAGAGACCCAGTACTTC. It is translated as CASSERGQPQETQYF.

This sequence joins TRBV10-2 and TRBJ2-7; D gene unclear. V lost 8 bases, J lost 6 bases, and 17 bases lay in between. The CDR3 spans 13 residues. Per the germline V gene, CDR1 is WSHSY and CDR2 is SAAADI. CDR3 nucleotide sequence: TGCGCCAGCGTTCGGGTTGGGTCGACCGAGCAGTACTTC. It translates to CASVRVGSTEQYF.

This clone has a handful of counts. The CDR3 loop reads CASSQLAGAVEVGSSDTQYF. In DNA, the CDR3 is TGCGCCAGCAGCCAGCTAGCGGGAGCGGTGGAAGTTGGGTCGTCAGATACGCAGTATTTT. The rearrangement links TRBV4-3 to TRBJ2-3; 10 nucleotides line up with TRBD2. Germline loops: CDR1 LGHNA, CDR2 YSLEER. This CDR3 is built from 20 residues. V shed 3 bases, J shed 4 bases, and the junction held 19 bases outside the gene matches.

The gene calls are TRBV11-3 and TRBJ1-2; no firm D call. V lost 4 bases, J lost 5 bases, and 11 bases lay in between. In germline, CDR1 is SGHNT, CDR2 YENEEA. CDR3 length equals 13 residues. The CDR3: CASSYRGNYGYTF. The CDR3 bases are TGTGCCAGCAGCTATCGCGGGAATTATGGCTACACCTTC.

V gene TRBV5-6 combines with J gene TRBJ1-3; the D gene is possibly TRBD1 (6 bases). Trimming removed 0 bases at V and 0 bases at J, with 10 bases between. CDR3 size: 16 residues. Germline CDR1 is SGHDT and CDR2 is YYEEEE. The CDR3 reads CASSLVRQASGNTIYF. DNA of the CDR3: TGTGCCAGCAGCTTGGTACGACAGGCCTCTGGAAACACCATATATTTT.

This chain's CDR3 is CSGGEVPYEQYF. CDR3 DNA sequence: TGCAGCGGGGGGGAGGTCCCCTACGAGCAGTACTTC. The rearrangement uses TRBV29-1 and TRBJ2-7, with D possibly being TRBD2 (6 bases). Germline V gives CDR1 SQVTM, CDR2 ANQGSEA. This CDR3 spans 12 amino acids. Trimming shortened V by 7 bases and J by 2 bases, and 12 bases separated the two germline ends.

The J gene is TRBJ2-7, the V gene TRBV4-2; 11 bases map to TRBD2. The CDR3 length is 14 residues. Per the germline V gene, CDR1 is LGHNA and CDR2 is YNFKEQ. The ends lost 3 bases at V and 4 bases at J; junction bases unmatched: 2. CDR3 residues: CASSHGLAGYEQYF. CDR3 nucleotides: TGTGCCAGCAGCCACGGACTAGCGGGTTACGAGCAGTACTTC.

This clone was detected only a few times. This chain uses TRBV6-1 with TRBJ1-5; 10 bases fit TRBD1. This CDR3 has 16 amino acids. V lost 2 bases, J lost 5 bases, and 6 bases stayed unmatched. Germline CDR1 is MNHNS and CDR2 is SASEGT. CDR3 region: CASSEIIGTGDQPQHF. Written as DNA, the CDR3 is TGTGCCAGCAGTGAAATAATTGGGACAGGGGATCAGCCCCAGCATTTT.

The table lists this clone with a count of one. The rearrangement links TRBV19 to TRBJ1-2; D gene ambiguous. There are 15 residues in the CDR3. Deletions cut 4 bases from V and 7 bases from J, with 19 bases between. CDR1 is LNHDA and CDR2 is SQIVND in the germline V gene (reference sequence). This CDR3 reads CASSTSGTGRSGYTF. The CDR3 region has the DNA TGTGCCAGTAGTACCTCAGGTACCGGCCGGTCTGGCTACACCTTC.

This chain uses TRBV5-1 with TRBJ2-7; a possible D gene is TRBD1 (6 bases). This CDR3 has 14 amino acids. V was pared by 4 bases and J by 2 bases, with 13 bases between. In germline, CDR1 is SGHRS, CDR2 YFSETQ. The CDR3 region is CASSAGTKPYEQYF. The CDR3 DNA reads TGCGCCAGCAGCGCCGGGACAAAGCCCTACGAGCAGTACTTC.

V usage is TRBV19 and J usage is TRBJ1-1; D is uncertain. V lost 5 bases, J lost 13 bases, and 20 bases lay in between. Germline values: CDR1 LNHDA, CDR2 SQIVND (reference sequence). This CDR3 region has 13 residues. The DNA for the CDR3 is TGTGCCAGTAGTTCACCACTCCGGACCGAGGGTTTCTTT. Translated, it gives CASSSPLRTEGFF.